This T cell receptor beta chain was sequenced in a study of blood T cells in healthy people across ages. The second PCR ran roughly 6 to 12 cycles with a sample-barcoded 5' primer and J-beta primers. TCRdb passed the 5' RACE reads through MiXCR, listing each CDR3 protein once. The repertoire holds about 1,500,000 distinct CDR3 sequences, around 42% seen once, with around 8% in the top ten. Regarding the study as a whole: Fewer expanded clones and more diversity marked long-lived versus aged donors. Age advanced and TCR beta diversity per million T cells fell, roughly linearly.

Germline V gene lookup returns CDR1 SQVTM and CDR2 ANQGSEA. This CDR3 is 12 amino acids long. On this clonotype: Its antigen is currently unknown.

This receptor was taken from a young woman in good health. This sequence joins TRBV29-1 and TRBJ2-1; D call uncertain. The J call may be incorrect, as the DNA end agrees better with TRBJ2-7. The source material was blood. The DNA for the CDR3 is TGCAGCCCCCGGAGCTCCTACAATGAGCAGTACTTC. Protein product: CSPRSSYNEQYF.